This T cell receptor (beta chain) appears in the sequencing data of a study of PD-1 blockade in classical Hodgkin lymphoma. General study results and limits: Among the patients, those starting nivolumab under 1 year after ASCT were excluded. By C4D1 there was a significant rise in CD4+ TCR diversity but not in CD8+ TCR diversity. The study reported lower baseline TCR diversity in newly diagnosed patients than in healthy donors.

Profiled with immunoSEQ multiplex PCR; TCRdb holds only in-frame clones, not every one. The sample includes 150,000 or so clones, less than 80% of them seen just once. Of note for this clone: Its target is unknown.

Relapses following autologous stem cell transplantation were seen in all patients, with brentuximab vedotin exposure varying. This receptor was obtained from a human donor with classical Hodgkin lymphoma. The input for sequencing was peripheral blood mononuclear cells (PBMCs), taken before the second cycle of nivolumab.

This chain's CDR3 is CAISSGGTEAFF. For the CDR3, the DNA is TGTGCCATCAGTTCAGGGGGCACTGAAGCTTTCTTT. V and J are TRBV10-3 and TRBJ1-1; 7 bases map to TRBD1. V lost 5 bases to trimming and J lost 4 bases; unmatched junction nucleotides: 1. Germline values: CDR1 ENHRY, CDR2 SYGVKD. The CDR3 has 12 residues.